This paragraph covers one T cell receptor (beta chain) sequence. No antigen is known for it. The data derive from a study of monozygotic twins with inflammatory bowel disease. Study observations and caveats: Researchers report that IBD patients shared fewer clonotypes with others than healthy twins, especially amid disease activity.

There are 15 residues in the CDR3. The germline V gene has CDR1 SGHRS and CDR2 YFSETQ. UMIs with a 6-nucleotide sample barcode were added by template switching. For each CDR3 protein, TCRdb gives one entry from its re-call of the 5' RACE reads, without DNA. Its table records around 380,000 distinct CDR3 sequences. The material sequenced was blood. The chain links TRBV5-1 to TRBJ2-5; TCRdb reports TRBD1, a call that lacks DNA to check it against. The clonotype originates from a human donor with ulcerative colitis or Crohn's disease, or a healthy co-twin of an affected twin (not recorded which). CDR3 loop: CASRGQTGNQETQYF. Using reference TRBV5-1 and TRBJ2-5 for the parts outside the CDR3, the full variable domain is KAGVTQTPRYLIKTRGQQVTLSCSPISGHRSVSWYQQTPGQGLQFLFEYFSETQRNKGNFPGRFSGRQFSNSRSEMNVSTLELGDSALYLCASRGQTGNQETQYFGPGTRLLVL.